The 18 T cell receptor beta chains in this list originate from one sample, sequenced in a study of graft-versus-host responses after intestinal transplantation. Here immunoSEQ multiplex PCR was the method, and the copy in TCRdb shows in-frame clones only, minus some. The profile shows approximately 49,000 clones, roughly 95% of them singletons. These receptors lack a known antigen. The source was unstimulated CD8+ T cells sorted from spleen or lymph node cells, collected before transplant. The origin of the receptors is a human donor who was the organ donor for an intestinal transplant.

The chain carries TRBV11-2 and TRBJ2-5; TRBD1 aligns across 7 bases. The J call may be mistaken, given a closer DNA end match to TRBJ2-7. The germline gives CDR1 SGHAT, CDR2 FQNNGV. The CDR3 is 17 residues long. The CDR3 here is CASSWQGTDNQPYEQYF. The CDR3 nucleotides read TGTGCCAGCAGCTGGCAGGGGACAGATAATCAACCCTACGAGCAGTACTTC.

V is TRBV7-9 and J is TRBJ2-4; 7 bases align to TRBD1. Germline V gene lookup returns CDR1 SEHNR and CDR2 FQNEAQ (reference sequence). Trimming took 1 base from V and 6 from J; bases not matched to a gene: 0. There are 13 residues in the CDR3. The CDR3 DNA follows: TGTGCCAGCAGCTTAGGGACAGGAAACATTCAGTACTTC. Translated: CASSLGTGNIQYF.

The V gene is TRBV28, the J gene TRBJ1-5; D perhaps matches TRBD1 (6 bases). The V end was cut by 3 bases, the J end by 0 bases, with 12 bases between. The length of the CDR3 is 16 residues. Germline CDR1 reads MDHEN; CDR2 reads SYDVKM. DNA for the CDR3: TGTGCCAGCAGTTTCCGGGGGGCTTATAGCAATCAGCCCCAGCATTTT. It is translated as CASSFRGAYSNQPQHF.

The chain is built from TRBV30 and TRBJ2-7, with D uncertain. V was clipped by 3 bases and J by 5 bases, with 11 bases between them. Germline V lookup: CDR1 GTSNPN, CDR2 SVGIG (reference sequence). The CDR3 length is 12 residues. The CDR3 DNA sequence: TGTGCCTGGAGCGACCGTAGGGACGAGCAGTACTTC. This encodes CAWSDRRDEQYF.

The sample holds one count of this clone. This sequence joins TRBV2 and TRBJ2-7; possible D gene TRBD1, 6 bases. V lost 5 bases and J lost 0, with 14 bases in between. Germline V gives CDR1 SNHLY, CDR2 FYNNEI. CDR3 length: 15 residues. The chain's CDR3 is CASSLGTPVSYEQYF. CDR3 in DNA: TGTGCCAGCAGTCTCGGGACACCGGTCTCCTACGAGCAGTACTTC.

This clone was picked up one time. The CDR3 reads CASSLSYREETQYF. DNA of the CDR3: TGTGCCAGCAGCTTAAGTTACAGGGAAGAGACCCAGTACTTC. This sequence joins TRBV7-9 and TRBJ2-5, with TRBD1 as a possible D gene (6 bases). Looked up from germline, CDR1 is SEHNR and CDR2 is FQNEAQ (reference sequence). There are 14 residues in the CDR3. Between the trimmed V and J ends, which lost 2 bases and 3 bases, there was a span of 10 bases.

The V and J genes are TRBV27 and TRBJ2-7; 7 bases are shared with TRBD2. CDR1 and CDR2 from the germline V gene are MNHEY and SMNVEV (reference sequence). The CDR3 is 13 residues long. The V and J ends lost 5 bases and 2 bases, in that order; junction bases with no gene match: 3. The CDR3 region is CASSRDYPYEQYF. The CDR3 nucleotides are TGTGCCAGCAGTAGGGACTACCCCTACGAGCAGTACTTC.

The chain recombines TRBV7-6 with TRBJ2-7; D may be TRBD2 (6 bases). This CDR3 region has 12 residues. In germline, CDR1 is SGHVS, CDR2 FNYEAQ. Trimming removed 2 bases from V and 7 bases from J, with 9 bases in between. CDR3 bases: TGTGCCAGCAGCTTATACGGGGGTGAGCAGTACTTC. Translating gives CASSLYGGEQYF.

The chain links TRBV28 to TRBJ2-3, with TRBD1 identical over 7 bases. CDR1 and CDR2 from the germline V gene are MDHEN and SYDVKM. The CDR3 consists of 14 residues. After removal of 8 bases from V and 2 bases from J, the junction contained 7 bases not matched to a gene. As DNA, the CDR3 is TGTGCCAGCGGGTCAGGGGGAAACACAGATACGCAGTATTTT. This encodes CASGSGGNTDTQYF.

V usage is TRBV4-3 and J usage is TRBJ1-2, with no clear D. The V and J ends lost 1 base and 8 bases respectively, with 5 bases between them. CDR3 length equals 11 residues. Germline values: CDR1 LGHNA, CDR2 YSLEER. Written as DNA, the CDR3 is TGCGCCAGCAGCCAAGTGGGAGGCTACACCTTC. This gives the protein CASSQVGGYTF.

The CDR3 DNA reads TGTGCCAGCAGTTCGCCCGACTACTCTGGAAACACCATATATTTT. It is translated as CASSSPDYSGNTIYF. V is TRBV25-1 and J is TRBJ1-3; D is undetermined. The CDR3 consists of 15 residues. Germline V gene data show CDR1 as MGHDK and CDR2 as SYGVNS. The ends were cut back, 5 bases at V and 0 bases at J, with 11 bases in the middle.

The rearrangement links TRBV27 to TRBJ2-5, with 10 positions matching TRBD2. The CDR3 totals 18 residues. CDR1 and CDR2 (germline): MNHEY, SMNVEV (reference sequence). The V gene end was trimmed by 1 base and the J gene end by 1 base; junction bases not matched to a gene: 9. The DNA for the CDR3 is TGTGCCAGCAGTTTATTGTCGGCGAGCGGGGGGGCCCAAGAGACCCAGTACTTC. Translated, it gives CASSLLSASGGAQETQYF.

The chain couples TRBV4-1 to TRBJ1-2; D unclear. The CDR3 runs to 15 residues. Trimming pared 1 base from V and 2 bases from J, leaving 11 bases between. In germline, CDR1 is MGHRA, CDR2 YSYEKL. The DNA for the CDR3 is TGCGCCAGCAGCCAAGTCCCCCGGGAAAACTATGGCTACACCTTC. Translation: CASSQVPRENYGYTF.

V and J are TRBV4-1 and TRBJ2-7, with 13 bases lining up with TRBD2. Germline trimming cut 1 base from V and 5 bases from J; bases unmatched to any gene: 11. This CDR3 contains 18 residues. Germline CDR1 and CDR2: MGHRA and YSYEKL. The CDR3 nucleotides are TGCGCCAGCAGCCAAGTACCGGGACTAGCGGGGCTTGGGGACGAGCAGTACTTC. It codes for CASSQVPGLAGLGDEQYF.

The genes are TRBV27 and TRBJ2-1; D perhaps matches TRBD1 (6 bases). The germline V gene encodes CDR1 MNHEY and CDR2 SMNVEV (reference sequence). The CDR3 sequence is 14 residues long. V was pared by 5 bases and J by 0 bases, with 8 bases between. The CDR3 DNA reads as TGTGCCAGCAGTGACAGGAACTCCTACAATGAGCAGTTCTTC. Translating it yields CASSDRNSYNEQFF.

This clone has just one count. The chain recombines TRBV6-5 with TRBJ2-3; no reliable D call. The CDR3 covers 11 residues. Deletions cut 7 bases from V and 4 bases from J, with 6 bases between. Germline V lookup: CDR1 MNHEY, CDR2 SVGAGI. This CDR3 is CASTVADTQYF. CDR3 DNA: TGTGCCAGCACCGTAGCAGATACGCAGTATTTT.

V usage is TRBV6-1 and J usage is TRBJ1-4; no firm D call. The germline V gene encodes CDR1 MNHNS and CDR2 SASEGT. V gave up 11 bases and J gave up 2 bases, with 18 bases separating them. CDR3 length equals 15 residues. CDR3: CAGSDGVSTNEKLFF. CDR3 bases: TGTGCCGGATCGGATGGGGTCAGCACTAATGAAAAACTGTTTTTT.

The sample holds one count of this clone. V and J are TRBV25-1 and TRBJ2-1; a possible D gene is TRBD1 (5 bases). V lost 6 bases and J 4 bases, leaving 10 bases between the germline ends. Germline assignment: CDR1 MGHDK and CDR2 SYGVNS. This CDR3 contains 13 residues. CDR3 sequence: CASSLTVYNEQFF. The DNA of the CDR3 is TGTGCCAGCAGCCTGACAGTTTACAATGAGCAGTTCTTC.